The clone carrying this TCR beta chain has more than one count but fewer than ten. Its antigen is unknown. This specimen comes from a study of graft-versus-host responses after intestinal transplantation. Looking at the study overall: Transplants given to recipients were multivisceral, liver-intestinal, or isolated intestinal. Induction with anti-thymocyte globulin, then tacrolimus and steroids for around three years, was given to all recipients. The study's findings and limits: Recipient marrow harbored GvH clones, some of which surfaced first in ileum or blood. Some patients had graft-donor T cell macrochimerism, and their allografts showed high graft-versus-host to host-versus-graft clonal ratios.

CDR3 length equals 15 residues. The V gene lost 2 bases and the J gene lost 2 bases, with 13 bases spanning the gap. In germline, CDR1 is MGHRA, CDR2 YSYEKL. TCRdb's copy holds only in-frame clones and misses some; the assay was immunoSEQ multiplex PCR. The sample holds about 40,000 clones, under 95% seen once. This specimen consisted of PBMCs, obtained around 330 days after intestinal transplant. The chain joins TRBV4-1 to TRBJ2-7; D is uncertain. This TCR came from a human patient who received an intestinal transplant, so some T cells may come from the graft donor. The CDR3 DNA is TGCGCCAGCAGCCAAAACGCCGCAGACCCCTACGAGCAGTACTTC. Its protein is CASSQNAADPYEQYF.